Following are 13 T cell receptor beta chains from one sample sequenced in a study of cytomegalovirus exposure and HLA in healthy donors. The table came from immunoSEQ multiplex PCR; TCRdb's copy has only in-frame clones and leaves some out. Of 100,000 to 150,000 clones in the sample, roughly 90% are singletons; the top ten hold roughly 2%. Sequencing was performed on PBMCs. Source of these receptors: a woman aged 18 to 35 in good health and CMV-seronegative.

V is TRBV19 and J is TRBJ1-1, with unresolved D. CDR1 is LNHDA and CDR2 is SQIVND in the germline V gene (reference sequence). The CDR3 is 14 residues long. The V end was cut by 3 bases, the J end by 5 bases, with 13 bases between. CDR3 residues: CASSISGIRTEAFF. As DNA, the CDR3 is TGTGCCAGTAGTATTTCGGGGATTCGAACTGAAGCTTTCTTT.

The chain employs TRBV7-8 and TRBJ2-7; TRBD1 matches 9 bases. After removal of 3 bases from V and 3 bases from J, the junction contained 9 bases not matched to a gene. Germline CDR1 and CDR2: SGHVS and FQNEAQ. The CDR3 spans 16 residues. This chain's CDR3 is CASSFDLPGQGYEQYF. In nucleotides, the CDR3 is TGTGCCAGCAGCTTCGATCTACCGGGACAGGGCTACGAGCAGTACTTC.

On this clone: Germline and junction disagree at one end, which may indicate a read error. The CDR3 nucleotides read TGTGCCAGTAGTCTAGACAGGGGATTGGGTTACGAGCAGTACTTC. Encoded protein: CASSLDRGLGYEQYF. The chain uses TRBV19 and TRBJ2-7; 8 positions agree with TRBD1. Germline CDR1 and CDR2: LNHDA and SQIVND (reference sequence). The CDR3 totals 15 residues.

This sequence joins TRBV6-5 and TRBJ2-7, with 7 bases aligning to TRBD2. The CDR3 sequence is 16 residues long. Germline CDR1 and CDR2: MNHEY and SVGAGI. V gave up 0 bases and J gave up 5 bases; unmatched junction bases: 10. The CDR3 is CASSYSGSSRGDEQYF. The CDR3, as DNA: TGTGCCAGCAGTTACTCTGGGAGTTCCCGGGGGGACGAGCAGTACTTC.

This CDR3 is CASGDQGAHQPQHF. For the CDR3, the DNA is TGTGCTAGTGGTGATCAGGGGGCCCATCAGCCCCAGCATTTT. V usage is TRBV12-5 and J usage is TRBJ1-5; 8 positions match TRBD1. The CDR3 runs 14 residues. V was pared by 5 bases and J by 5 bases, with 5 bases of the junction left unmatched. Germline V gene lookup returns CDR1 LGHNT and CDR2 FRNRAP. The complete variable domain, with remaining parts taken from reference TRBV12-5 and TRBJ1-5, reads DARVTQTPRHKVTEMGQEVTMRCQPILGHNTVFWYRQTMMQGLELLAYFRNRAPLDDSGMPKDRFSAEMPDATLATLKIQPSEPRDSAVYFCASGDQGAHQPQHFGDGTRLSIL.

The chain carries TRBV28 and TRBJ2-5, with 9 bases fitting TRBD1. J was trimmed by 1 base and V by 2 bases; bases with no gene match: 8. Germline CDR1 reads MDHEN; CDR2 reads SYDVKM. The CDR3 contains 17 residues. The CDR3 DNA is TGTGCCAGCAGTTTAGAAGGGACAGGGAGGGCCCAAGAGACCCAGTACTTC. It translates to CASSLEGTGRAQETQYF.

The rearrangement joins TRBV9 to TRBJ2-1, with no clear D. V lost 1 base and J lost 8, with 10 bases in between. Germline CDR1 and CDR2: SGDLS and YYNGEE. This CDR3 contains 13 residues. The CDR3 is CASSVSASHEQFF. Here the CDR3 DNA reads TGTGCCAGCAGCGTATCAGCGTCTCATGAGCAGTTCTTC.

The chain has TRBV29-1 and TRBJ2-5, with 12 nucleotides matching TRBD1. Germline assignment: CDR1 SQVTM and CDR2 ANQGSEA. Germline trimming cut 4 bases from V and 4 bases from J; bases unmatched to any gene: 4. CDR3 size: 14 residues. The CDR3 loop reads CSVAGQGAVETQYF. In DNA, the CDR3 is TGCAGCGTTGCGGGACAGGGGGCCGTAGAGACCCAGTACTTC.

This chain connects TRBV12-5 to TRBJ2-2; tentative D call: TRBD2 (5 bases). V lost 7 bases and J lost 2, with 17 bases in between. The CDR3 is 16 residues long. The V gene's germline CDR1 is LGHNT and CDR2 FRNRAP. This CDR3 is CASALPPLGNTGELFF. The CDR3 DNA follows: TGTGCTAGTGCCCTTCCCCCACTAGGCAACACCGGGGAGCTGTTTTTT.

The DNA for the CDR3 is TGTGCCAGCAGCTTACAGGGGGCGGCTACTGAAGCTTTCTTT. Its protein product is CASSLQGAATEAFF. The chain carries TRBV7-2 and TRBJ1-1; 8 bases match TRBD1. This CDR3 is 14 amino acids long. V shed 2 bases and J 5 bases; nucleotides not matched to a gene: 4. The germline CDR1 and CDR2 sequences are SGHTA and FQGNSA.

This rearrangement joins TRBV4-1 to TRBJ2-1; D gene ambiguous. Trimming stripped 3 bases from V and 1 base from J, with 4 bases between. Germline CDR1 and CDR2: MGHRA and YSYEKL. The CDR3 is made up of 13 amino acids. The CDR3 loop is CASSHISYNEQFF. CDR3 nucleotides: TGCGCCAGCAGCCACATTTCCTACAATGAGCAGTTCTTC.

The chain couples TRBV19 to TRBJ2-7, with TRBD1 as a possible D gene (6 bases). The CDR3 extends over 14 amino acids. V was cut by 5 bases and J by 0 bases, with 11 bases left in between. Looked up from germline, CDR1 is LNHDA and CDR2 is SQIVND (reference sequence). CDR3 in DNA: TGTGCCAGTAGTCCAAGGGACATCTCCTACGAGCAGTACTTC. It yields the protein CASSPRDISYEQYF. The complete variable domain, with remaining parts taken from reference TRBV19 and TRBJ2-7, reads DGGITQSPKYLFRKEGQNVTLSCEQNLNHDAMYWYRQDPGQGLRLIYYSQIVNDFQKGDIAEGYSVSREKKESFPLTVTSAQKNPTAFYLCASSPRDISYEQYFGPGTRLTVT.

This clone has only a few counts. The rearrangement joins TRBV11-3 to TRBJ1-2; 8 positions match TRBD1. This CDR3 spans 16 amino acids. From germline, CDR1 is SGHNT and CDR2 YENEEA. Germline trimming cut 0 bases from V and 6 bases from J; bases unmatched to any gene: 9. The CDR3 region has the DNA TGTGCCAGCAGCTTAGAACCAGACCAGGGGGCGCATGGCTACACCTTC. Encoded protein: CASSLEPDQGAHGYTF.